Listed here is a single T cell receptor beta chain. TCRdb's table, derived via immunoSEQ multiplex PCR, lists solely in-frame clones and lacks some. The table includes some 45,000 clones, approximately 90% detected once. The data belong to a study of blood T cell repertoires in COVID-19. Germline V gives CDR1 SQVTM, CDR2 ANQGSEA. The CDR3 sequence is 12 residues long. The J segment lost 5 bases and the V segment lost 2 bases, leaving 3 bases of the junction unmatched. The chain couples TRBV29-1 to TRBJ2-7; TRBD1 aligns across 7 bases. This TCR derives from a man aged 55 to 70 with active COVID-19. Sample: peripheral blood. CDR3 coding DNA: TGCAGCGTTGAATTAGGGGGCCACGAGCAGTACTTC. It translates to CSVELGGHEQYF.